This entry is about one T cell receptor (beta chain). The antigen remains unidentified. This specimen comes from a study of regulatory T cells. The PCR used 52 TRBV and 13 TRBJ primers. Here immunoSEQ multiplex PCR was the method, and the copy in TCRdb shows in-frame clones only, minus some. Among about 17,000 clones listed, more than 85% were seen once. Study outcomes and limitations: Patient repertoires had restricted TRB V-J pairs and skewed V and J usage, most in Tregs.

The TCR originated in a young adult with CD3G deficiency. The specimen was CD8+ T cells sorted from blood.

CDR3 sequence: CASSWTSDEQFF. As DNA, the CDR3 is TGTGCCAGCAGCTGGACTAGCGATGAGCAGTTCTTC. The chain recombines TRBV5-6 with TRBJ2-1, with 9 bases aligning to TRBD2. This CDR3 has 12 amino acids. Germline-derived CDR1 and CDR2 are SGHDT and YYEEEE. J was trimmed by 8 bases and V by 3 bases; bases with no gene match: 0.